In this sample, the clone carrying this T cell receptor beta chain turned up many times. Its cognate antigen is unknown. The CDR3 contains 14 residues. Germline CDR1 and CDR2: SQVTM and ANQGSEA. The ends were cut back, 4 bases at V and 4 bases at J, with 16 bases in the middle. The sample originates from a study of T-cell reconstitution after alpha-beta-depleted transplantation in children. Points from the study as a whole: The study reportedly traced alpha-beta T cells about two months after transplant to several hundred expanded graft clones. Surviving recipient T cells and thymic progenitors accounted for the high day-60 TCRbeta diversity observed in some patients. Newly generated T cells supplied most T-cell counts and diversity one year post-transplant.

Researchers prepared the TCRbeta library using unique molecular identifiers, the study reports. One entry per CDR3 protein results from TCRdb running MiXCR on the PCR reads. There are some 600,000 distinct CDR3 sequences in the sample; approximately 13% occur only once, and roughly 2.3% lies in the top ten. The rearrangement uses TRBV29-1 and TRBJ1-1; the D is unclear. The clonotype was recovered from a male patient aged 5 to 17 who had a stem cell transplant for acute myeloid leukemia, so the T cells may come from the graft donor. Sample: PBMCs, mostly from graft donor cells, taken 360 days after TCRalphabeta/CD19-depleted stem cell transplant. DNA for the CDR3: TGCAGCGTTGTTACTGGCAGGCTCGTCACTGAAGCTTTCTTT. Protein: CSVVTGRLVTEAFF.